The next 25 T cell receptor beta chains were all read from a single sample in a study of naive and memory T cell subsets. An equimolar mix of two oligonucleotides served as the beta constant-region primer for TRBC1 and TRBC2. From the UMI-ligation and nested PCR reads, TCRdb called clonotypes with MiXCR, one entry per CDR3 protein. Among around 160,000 distinct CDR3 sequences listed, about 17% were seen once. Sequences were obtained from naive CD4+ T cells from blood. These receptors all come from a human donor in good health.

The V and J genes are TRBV3-1 and TRBJ1-2; TRBD1 might be the D (5 bases). The CDR3 consists of 13 residues. Looked up from germline, CDR1 is LGHDT and CDR2 is YNNKEL (reference sequence). Between the trimmed V and J ends, which lost 2 bases and 4 bases, there was a span of 8 bases. CDR3 coding DNA: TGTGCCAGCAGCCAACAGGGCAGCTATGGCTACACCTTC. Encoded protein: CASSQQGSYGYTF.

Only a few counts were recorded for this clonotype. The CDR3 coding sequence is TGTGCCAGCAGTTCATTGGACATCACCAAAGCTAACTATGGCTACACCTTC. This sequence encodes CASSSLDITKANYGYTF. The V and J genes are TRBV27 and TRBJ1-2; a possible D gene is TRBD1 (5 bases). V was pared by 4 bases and J by 0 bases, with 18 bases between. The CDR3 sequence is 17 residues long. Germline V gives CDR1 MNHEY, CDR2 SMNVEV (reference sequence).

This clonotype was seen ten or more times. The chain is built from TRBV7-2 and TRBJ2-5; perhaps TRBD2 as D (5 bases). Trimming shortened V by 6 bases and J by 0 bases, and 11 bases separated the two germline ends. The CDR3 spans 14 residues. Germline CDR1 SGHTA, CDR2 FQGNSA. CDR3 in amino acids: CASSPTRDQETQYF. DNA for the CDR3: TGTGCCAGCAGTCCCACTAGAGACCAAGAGACCCAGTACTTC. Complete variable domain (other parts from reference TRBV7-2 and TRBJ2-5): GAGVSQSPSNKVTEKGKDVELRCDPISGHTALYWYRQSLGQGLEFLIYFQGNSAPDKSGLPSDRFSAERTGGSVSTLTIQRTQQEDSAVYLCASSPTRDQETQYFGPGTRLLVL.

As to this clonotype: A clone one base away is much larger, so this may be a read error. The rearrangement uses TRBV3-1 and TRBJ2-7, with 9 positions matching TRBD2. Germline V gene sequence: CDR1 LGHDT, CDR2 YNNKEL (reference sequence). The V gene end was trimmed by 6 bases and the J gene end by 6 bases; junction bases not matched to a gene: 12. The CDR3 sequence is 15 residues long. The CDR3 reads CASRQGLAGPLEQYF. As DNA, the CDR3 is TGTGCCAGCAGACAGGGACTAGCTGGGCCCCTCGAGCAGTACTTC.

This clonotype has more than one count but fewer than ten. The V call is TRBV12-3 or TRBV12-4, the J call TRBJ2-7, with 7 positions matching TRBD1. The CDR3 length is 13 residues. V trimming: 7 bases; J trimming: 2 bases; junction bases outside the gene matches: 5. Written as DNA, the CDR3 is TGTGCCAGCAACCCGGGACAGACCTACGAGCAGTACTTC. Residues: CASNPGQTYEQYF.

This clonotype was detected a few times. The V call is TRBV7-9, the J call TRBJ2-1; 12 bases match TRBD2. Germline CDR1 SEHNR, CDR2 FQNEAQ (reference sequence). The trim removed 5 bases at V and 6 bases at J, leaving 5 bases unmatched. This CDR3 contains 15 residues. The CDR3 here is CASSALAGGGNEQFF. The CDR3 region has the DNA TGTGCCAGCAGCGCTCTAGCGGGAGGGGGCAATGAGCAGTTCTTC.

There are a few counts of this clonotype. This chain joins TRBV7-2 and TRBJ2-6; 7 nucleotides match TRBD1. The CDR3 is 15 amino acids. V lost 5 bases and J lost 7; bases outside the gene matches: 8. In germline, CDR1 is SGHTA, CDR2 FQGNSA. The CDR3 here is CASSRDRDEANVLTF. CDR3 nucleotides: TGTGCCAGCAGCCGCGACAGGGACGAAGCCAACGTCCTGACTTTC.

This clonotype has just a few counts. The genes are TRBV6-1 and TRBJ2-7; D possibly corresponds to TRBD2 (5 bases). Germline CDR1 and CDR2: MNHNS and SASEGT. The CDR3 has 13 residues. Trimming took 8 bases from V and 2 from J, leaving 13 bases between them. In nucleotides, the CDR3 is TGTGCCAGCGAATTAGCGCCCGCCTACGAGCAGTACTTC. Translation gives CASELAPAYEQYF.

This clonotype was picked up a small number of times. This sequence joins TRBV6-2 or TRBV6-3 and TRBJ2-7; weak D call: TRBD1 (8 bases). The germline V gene has CDR1 MNHEY and CDR2 SVGEGT. V was pared by 6 bases and J by 6 bases, with 15 bases between. The CDR3 contains 13 residues. The CDR3 loop reads CASSPHRGGEQYF. In DNA, the CDR3 is TGTGCCAGCAGCCCCCACAGGGGGGGCGAGCAGTACTTC.

The chain has TRBV5-1 and TRBJ2-1, with 11 bases that match TRBD2. The CDR3 consists of 15 residues. Germline CDR1 and CDR2: SGHRS and YFSETQ. V dropped 3 bases and J dropped 5; count of bases not matched to a gene: 4. The CDR3 spells CASSSLAGGDNEQFF. The CDR3 nucleotides are TGCGCCAGCAGCTCCCTAGCGGGGGGAGACAATGAGCAGTTCTTC.

This rearrangement joins TRBV28 to TRBJ2-5; a possible D gene is TRBD1 (6 bases). Trimming removed 5 bases from V and 3 bases from J, with 19 bases in between. The CDR3 consists of 16 residues. Per germline, CDR1 MDHEN and CDR2 SYDVKM. CDR3 sequence reads: CASSPPTGKGKETQYF. The DNA for the CDR3 is TGTGCCAGCAGTCCACCCACAGGGAAGGGGAAAGAGACCCAGTACTTC.

This clonotype was seen only a few times. The chain has TRBV7-3 and TRBJ2-5; 7 positions match TRBD2. CDR1 and CDR2 (germline): SGHTA, FQGTGA. The CDR3 covers 13 residues. V shed 4 bases and J 2 bases; nucleotides not matched to a gene: 1. In DNA, the CDR3 is TGTGCCAGCAGCTGGACTAGGCAAGAGACCCAGTACTTC. Translated: CASSWTRQETQYF.

This clonotype was counted only a few times. V usage is TRBV19 and J usage is TRBJ1-5; weak D call: TRBD1 (6 bases). There are 14 residues in the CDR3. Per the germline V gene, CDR1 is LNHDA and CDR2 is SQIVND (reference sequence). V was pared by 4 bases and J by 4 bases, with 11 bases between. As DNA, the CDR3 is TGTGCCAGTAGTACCGGACAGCTGAATCAGCCCCAGCATTTT. It specifies CASSTGQLNQPQHF.

This clonotype was detected a few times. J is TRBJ2-7 and V is TRBV7-2; 7 bases match TRBD2. This CDR3 region has 16 residues. Trimming cost V 3 bases and J 3 bases; bases outside gene matches: 11. CDR1 is SGHTA and CDR2 is FQGNSA in the germline V gene. This CDR3 is CASSLAPGLSYYEQYF. The CDR3 DNA sequence: TGTGCCAGCAGCTTGGCACCGGGACTATCTTACTACGAGCAGTACTTC.

The chain is built from TRBV30 and TRBJ1-4; D not resolved. The CDR3 totals 13 residues. Germline-derived CDR1 and CDR2 are GTSNPN and SVGIG (reference sequence). Trimming stripped 0 bases from V and 5 bases from J, with 7 bases between. Here the CDR3 DNA reads TGTGCCTGGAGTGTAAGACGGAATGAAAAACTGTTTTTT. Amino acids: CAWSVRRNEKLFF.

This clonotype was counted between two and nine times. The chain links TRBV21-1 to TRBJ1-3; TRBD1, the table's D call, was not compared with the DNA. TRBV21-1 counts as a pseudogene. CDR3 length: 17 amino acids. The CDR3 region has the DNA TGTGCCAGCAGTCCCCGAGGGGTTAAGGGAACTGGAAACACCATATATTTT. This gives the protein CASSPRGVKGTGNTIYF.

This clonotype was seen only a few times. CDR3 nucleotide sequence: TGTGCCATCAGGGGGACAGGAGCTTTGGATTCACCCCTCCACTTT. Protein: CAIRGTGALDSPLHF. The rearrangement links TRBV10-3 to TRBJ1-6; TRBD1 matches at 8 bases. There are 15 residues in the CDR3. Germline CDR1 reads ENHRY; CDR2 reads SYGVKD. Trimming took 6 bases from V and 8 from J; bases not matched to a gene: 9.

This clonotype was observed a handful of times. The chain recombines TRBV12-3 or TRBV12-4 with TRBJ2-3; maybe TRBD2 (6 bases). V lost 5 bases and J 6 bases, leaving 12 bases between the germline ends. This CDR3 spans 13 amino acids. This CDR3 is CASSRLVWDTQYF. CDR3 in DNA: TGTGCCAGCAGTCGACTAGTTTGGGATACGCAGTATTTT.

The DNA of the CDR3 is TGTGCCAGCAGTGATGGAACTGATACGCAGTATTTT. This sequence encodes CASSDGTDTQYF. The V gene is TRBV2, the J gene TRBJ2-3; D is undetermined. This CDR3 has 12 residues. V dropped 3 bases and J dropped 6 bases, with 7 bases sitting between them. Germline lookup yields CDR1 SNHLY and CDR2 FYNNEI.

This clonotype came up a few times. V gene TRBV7-9 combines with J gene TRBJ2-5, with 7 bases identical to TRBD1. The CDR3 sequence is 15 residues long. Germline CDR1 reads SEHNR; CDR2 reads FQNEAQ (reference sequence). Losses at the gene ends were 5 bases for V and 5 bases for J; bases not matched to a gene: 11. The CDR3 DNA follows: TGTGCCAGCAGCCCCCGTCGACAGGGAAGGGAGACCCAGTACTTC. Amino acids: CASSPRRQGRETQYF.

J is TRBJ2-4 and V is TRBV19; 10 bases fit TRBD1. The germline gives CDR1 LNHDA, CDR2 SQIVND (reference sequence). Unmatched junction bases numbered 4, after V lost 3 bases and J lost 8 bases. The CDR3 runs to 14 residues. DNA of the CDR3: TGTGCCAGTAGTATGGGGACAGGGGCGGACATTCAGTACTTC. Amino acids: CASSMGTGADIQYF.

This clonotype was detected a few times. The V and J genes are TRBV3-1 and TRBJ2-5; perhaps D is TRBD1 or TRBD2 (5 bases each). This CDR3 has 14 residues. Germline values: CDR1 LGHDT, CDR2 YNNKEL (reference sequence). Trimming removed 11 bases from V and 4 bases from J, with 20 bases in between. The CDR3 region is CAAWGPEEGETQYF. CDR3 bases: TGTGCCGCATGGGGACCGGAAGAAGGAGAGACCCAGTACTTC.

This clonotype was recorded a few times. The chain recombines TRBV12-3 or TRBV12-4 with TRBJ1-2; a possible D gene is TRBD1 (6 bases). The ends were cut back, 5 bases at V and 8 bases at J, with 18 bases in the middle. The CDR3 has 14 amino acids. The CDR3 coding sequence is TGTGCCAGCAGTCGGCGGTTGCAGGGGTTAGGCTACACCTTC. Translated: CASSRRLQGLGYTF.

This clonotype was detected ten times or more. The J gene is TRBJ1-5, the V gene TRBV6-2 or TRBV6-3, with no clear D. Between the trimmed V and J ends, which lost 5 bases and 1 base, there was a span of 15 bases. The CDR3 length is 16 residues. Germline V gene lookup returns CDR1 MNHEY and CDR2 SVGEGT. The CDR3 DNA is TGTGCCAGCAGTGACCCTTGGGGAGCGAGCAATCAGCCCCAGCATTTT. Residues: CASSDPWGASNQPQHF.

This clonotype appeared a few times. The chain combines TRBV12-3 or TRBV12-4 with TRBJ2-3, with 8 bases lining up with TRBD2. The J segment lost 9 bases and the V segment lost 1 base, leaving 0 bases of the junction unmatched. This CDR3 is built from 12 residues. The CDR3 DNA is TGTGCCAGCAGTTTAGGACTAGCGACGCAGTATTTT. This translates into CASSLGLATQYF.